Listed here are 16 T cell receptor beta chains from one sample, sequenced in a study of Ad26.COV2.S vaccination and SARS-CoV-2 variants (dated by TCRdb to the early 2020s). The treatment or condition label on this specimen signifies: some 20 received Ad26.COV2.S at low or high dose, single or two shots; roughly five received placebo; per-sample allocation not given. For vaccine and placebo recipients, repertoires were sequenced using samples collected on day 63 after the first injection. The method behind the library was the immunoSEQ multiplex PCR assay. Not all clones reach the TCRdb copy of this immuneACCESS table, which keeps in-frame sequences only. Checked studies attribute under half of the gap to unresolved V genes and leave the rest unexplained. This sample holds under 500,000 clones; around 93% were observed only once. In total, the top ten clones hold about 1.7% of the sample. Sequenced here: peripheral blood, sampled in a trial of Ad26.COV2.S vaccine versus placebo. These receptors were taken from a person aged 18-60 years who received the Ad26.COV2.S COVID-19 vaccine or a placebo.

V gene TRBV7-2 combines with J gene TRBJ2-5; 9 bases align to TRBD2. This CDR3 contains 14 residues. CDR1 and CDR2 from the germline V gene are SGHTA and FQGNSA. Unmatched junction bases numbered 6, after V lost 4 bases and J lost 6 bases. The CDR3 is CASSSGTSTKTQYF. The CDR3 DNA reads TGTGCCAGCAGCTCTGGGACTAGCACAAAGACCCAGTACTTC.

CDR3 residues: CSAVTGDGYTF. The CDR3 DNA follows: TGCAGCGCTGTGACAGGAGATGGCTACACCTTC. The chain combines TRBV29-1 with TRBJ1-2; weak D call: TRBD1 (6 bases). The CDR3 runs to 11 residues. From germline, CDR1 is SQVTM and CDR2 ANQGSEA. Between the trimmed V and J ends, which lost 7 bases and 6 bases, there was a span of 12 bases.

V is TRBV5-8 and J is TRBJ1-4, with TRBD1 matching over 7 bases. Germline V gene lookup returns CDR1 SGHTS and CDR2 YDEGEE. J gave up 6 bases and V 10 bases, and 6 bases lay outside the gene matches. The CDR3 totals 12 residues. Here the CDR3 DNA reads TGTGCCTGCGACAGGGTAGATGAAAAACTGTTTTTT. Translating it yields CACDRVDEKLFF.

The V and J genes are TRBV27 and TRBJ1-5, with TRBD1 as a possible D gene (6 bases). Trimming pared 4 bases from V and 5 bases from J, leaving 15 bases between. This CDR3 region has 15 residues. CDR1 is MNHEY and CDR2 is SMNVEV in the germline V gene (reference sequence). The CDR3 sequence is CASSSNTGNHQPQHF. CDR3 nucleotides: TGTGCCAGCAGTTCCAACACAGGGAACCATCAGCCCCAGCATTTT.

This sequence joins TRBV19 and TRBJ1-5, with TRBD1 identical over 8 bases. Germline CDR1 LNHDA, CDR2 SQIVND (reference sequence). This CDR3 region has 18 residues. With V trimmed by 5 bases and J by 1 base, 13 bases remained unmatched. The CDR3 DNA reads TGTGCCAGTAGTCCTGCCTCCTGGACAGGGCGGAGCAATCAGCCCCAGCATTTT. Residues: CASSPASWTGRSNQPQHF.

CDR3 bases: TGCGCCAGCAGCCAATTGGTCTTCGGGGCGGCCAACTATGGCTACACCTTC. Translation gives CASSQLVFGAANYGYTF. The chain links TRBV4-3 to TRBJ1-2, with D perhaps TRBD1 (5 bases). Trimming stripped 2 bases from V and 2 bases from J, with 18 bases between. The CDR3 is 17 residues long. Looked up from germline, CDR1 is LGHNA and CDR2 is YSLEER.

The V call is TRBV7-9, the J call TRBJ2-3; D gene ambiguous. V was cut by 5 bases and J by 6 bases, with 12 bases left in between. The CDR3 is made up of 13 amino acids. Germline V gene lookup returns CDR1 SEHNR and CDR2 FQNEAQ (reference sequence). The DNA of the CDR3 is TGTGCCAGCAGCGACCAGAATTTCGATACGCAGTATTTT. Protein: CASSDQNFDTQYF.

The chain is built from TRBV4-3 and TRBJ2-5; TRBD2 matches at 8 bases. Looked up from germline, CDR1 is LGHNA and CDR2 is YSLEER. J was trimmed by 5 bases and V by 0 bases; bases with no gene match: 11. The CDR3 has 17 residues. The CDR3 reads CASSQDFGGAFVETQYF. CDR3 coding DNA: TGCGCCAGCAGCCAAGACTTCGGGGGGGCCTTTGTGGAGACCCAGTACTTC.

CDR3: CASSKVSRGLLSSYNEQFF. Here the CDR3 DNA reads TGTGCCAGCAGCAAAGTTTCGAGGGGCCTCCTTAGCTCCTACAATGAGCAGTTCTTC. V usage is TRBV21-1 and J usage is TRBJ2-1. TRBV21-1 is assigned pseudogene status. This CDR3 spans 19 amino acids.

The chain recombines TRBV25-1 with TRBJ1-2; no firm D call. This CDR3 has 12 residues. The V gene's germline CDR1 is MGHDK and CDR2 SYGVNS. With 0 bases removed from V and 8 bases from J, the gap between germline ends came to 7 bases. The CDR3 here is CASSEYRSGYTF. The CDR3 DNA follows: TGTGCCAGCAGTGAATATAGGTCAGGCTACACCTTC.

The rearrangement uses TRBV7-2 and TRBJ2-5; TRBD2 agrees at 8 bases. The CDR3 contains 17 residues. The V segment lost 1 base and the J segment 1 base; nucleotides outside the gene matches: 8. Germline V gives CDR1 SGHTA, CDR2 FQGNSA. CDR3 amino acids: CASSLDWSGSFQETQYF. The CDR3 DNA follows: TGTGCCAGCAGCTTAGACTGGAGCGGGAGCTTCCAAGAGACCCAGTACTTC.

This clone was detected only a few times. The rearrangement joins TRBV19 to TRBJ1-5; D perhaps matches TRBD1 (5 bases). Germline lookup yields CDR1 LNHDA and CDR2 SQIVND (reference sequence). CDR3 length equals 18 residues. Trimming removed 5 bases from V and 3 bases from J, with 23 bases in between. CDR3 protein: CASSPTHGTATFNQPQHF. CDR3 coding DNA: TGTGCCAGTAGTCCTACACACGGGACTGCTACCTTCAATCAGCCCCAGCATTTT.

The chain recombines TRBV9 with TRBJ2-3; 10 bases agree with TRBD1. V dropped 4 bases and J dropped 3; count of bases not matched to a gene: 8. Germline V CDR1 and CDR2: SGDLS, YYNGEE. CDR3 length equals 16 residues. DNA of the CDR3: TGTGCCAGCAGCCAACTGACAGGGGGCGAAACAGATACGCAGTATTTT. Protein: CASSQLTGGETDTQYF. Full variable domain (outside the CDR3, taken from reference TRBV9 and TRBJ2-3): DSGVTQTPKHLITATGQRVTLRCSPRSGDLSVYWYQQSLDQGLQFLIQYYNGEERAKGNILERFSAQQFPDLHSELNLSSLELGDSALYFCASSQLTGGETDTQYFGPGTRLTVL.

V usage is TRBV27 and J usage is TRBJ2-5, with TRBD1 identical over 8 bases. Germline trimming cut 5 bases from V and 4 bases from J; bases unmatched to any gene: 12. Per the germline V gene, CDR1 is MNHEY and CDR2 is SMNVEV (reference sequence). The CDR3 sequence is 16 residues long. Here the CDR3 reads CASSIEGQGAVETQYF. The CDR3 DNA follows: TGTGCCAGCAGTATAGAGGGGCAGGGGGCTGTAGAGACCCAGTACTTC.

The chain combines TRBV21-1 with TRBJ2-1; no check of the table's D call, TRBD2, against the DNA was made. TRBV21-1 is a pseudogene segment. There are 18 residues in the CDR3. The CDR3 region has the DNA TGTGCCAGCAGCCTGGGGCTAGCGGCTATCCCAATTGGGAATGAGCAGTTCTTC. This gives the protein CASSLGLAAIPIGNEQFF.

The chain carries TRBV7-8 and TRBJ2-2; D is ambiguous. CDR1 and CDR2 from the germline V gene are SGHVS and FQNEAQ. This CDR3 region has 15 residues. The V end was cut by 6 bases, the J end by 2 bases, with 13 bases between. The CDR3 sequence: CASRGYPSNTGELFF. CDR3 in DNA: TGTGCCAGCAGGGGGTACCCATCAAACACCGGGGAGCTGTTTTTT.